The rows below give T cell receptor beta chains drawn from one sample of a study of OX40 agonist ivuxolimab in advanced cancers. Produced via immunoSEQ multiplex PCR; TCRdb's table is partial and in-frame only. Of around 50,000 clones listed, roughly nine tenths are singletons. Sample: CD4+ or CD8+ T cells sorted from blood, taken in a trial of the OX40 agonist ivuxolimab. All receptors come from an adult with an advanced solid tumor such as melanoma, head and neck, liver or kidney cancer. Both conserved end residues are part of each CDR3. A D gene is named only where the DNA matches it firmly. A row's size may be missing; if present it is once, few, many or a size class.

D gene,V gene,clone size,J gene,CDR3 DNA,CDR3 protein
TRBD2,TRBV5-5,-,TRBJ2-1,TGTGCCAGCAGCTTATCCCTAGCGGTAGGTAATGAGCAGTTCTTC,CASSLSLAVGNEQFF
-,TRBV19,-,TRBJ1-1,TGTGCCAGTAGTATAGGGCAGGGGACGAACACTGAAGCTTTCTTT,CASSIGQGTNTEAFF
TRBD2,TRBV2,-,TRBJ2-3,TGTGCCAGCAGCCCCCTCCCGGCGGGAGTCTCCACGGATACGCAGTATTTT,CASSPLPAGVSTDTQYF
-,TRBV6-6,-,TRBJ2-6,TGTGCCAGCAGTTTCGGACGTTCCTCTGGGGCCAACGTCCTGACTTTC,CASSFGRSSGANVLTF
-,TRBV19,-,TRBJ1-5,TGTGCCAGTAGTATGACGGGGGGCAGCGAACAGCCCCAGCATTTT,CASSMTGGSEQPQHF
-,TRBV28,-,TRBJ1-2,TGTGCCAGCAGGGACAGAGGTAACTATGGCTACACCTTC,CASRDRGNYGYTF
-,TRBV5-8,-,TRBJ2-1,TGTGCCAGCAGCTCTGACGGACAATTAGAGCAGTTCTTC,CASSSDGQLEQFF
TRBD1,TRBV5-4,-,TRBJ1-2,TGTGCCAGCACCTCCCTACAGGGGGCATGGGATGGCTACACCTTC,CASTSLQGAWDGYTF
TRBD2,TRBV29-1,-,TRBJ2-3,TGCAGCGTGTTTCAAGCGGGAGAGGATACGCAGTATTTT,CSVFQAGEDTQYF
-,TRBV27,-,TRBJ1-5,TGTGCCAGCGGTTACAATCAGCCCCAGCATTTT,CASGYNQPQHF
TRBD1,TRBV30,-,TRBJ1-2,TGTGCCCGGATTCAGGGGGCGTATGGCTACACCTTC,CARIQGAYGYTF
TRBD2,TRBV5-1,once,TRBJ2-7,TGCGCCAGCAGCAGGGGACTAGCGGAGACCTACGAGCAGTACTTC,CASSRGLAETYEQYF
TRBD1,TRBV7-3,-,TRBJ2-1,TGTGCCAGCAGCCAGGGGACAGGGGGGACCTACAATGAGCAGTTCTTC,CASSQGTGGTYNEQFF
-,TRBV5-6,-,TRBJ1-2,TGTGCCAGCAGCTACCGGGACAACAACTATGGCTACACCTTC,CASSYRDNNYGYTF
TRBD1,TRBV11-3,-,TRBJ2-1,TGTGCCAGCAGCCTCGGACAGGGCAATGAGCAGTTCTTC,CASSLGQGNEQFF
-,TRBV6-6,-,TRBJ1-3,TGTGCCAGCAGTTATGGCGGTGGCTCTGGAAACACCATATATTTT,CASSYGGGSGNTIYF
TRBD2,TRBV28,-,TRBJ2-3,TGTGCCAGCACCCAAATCGGGCTAGCGGGTAGCACAGATACGCAGTATTTT,CASTQIGLAGSTDTQYF
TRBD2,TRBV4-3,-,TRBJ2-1,TGCGCCAGCAGCCAAGGAACCGGGACTAGCGGGATTCATGAGCAGTTCTTC,CASSQGTGTSGIHEQFF
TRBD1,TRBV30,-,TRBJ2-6,TGTGCCTGGTCCAGAACAGGGGGCTTTGGGGCCAACGTCCTGACTTTC,CAWSRTGGFGANVLTF
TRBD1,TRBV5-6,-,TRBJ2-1,TGTGCCAGCAGCAAGGACAGGGGATGGGGCAGCGGCAATGAGCAGTTCTTC,CASSKDRGWGSGNEQFF
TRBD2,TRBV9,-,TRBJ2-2,TGTGCCAGCAGCCCCGGGAGCGGGATGGGCACCGGGGAGCTGTTTTTT,CASSPGSGMGTGELFF
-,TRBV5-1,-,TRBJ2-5,TGCGCCAGCAGCTCGAGGACAGCCGGGGTTCGTGGGGCCCAGTACTTC,CASSSRTAGVRGAQYF
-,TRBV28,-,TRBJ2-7,TGTGCCAGCAGTTTCGCCTTCTACGAGCAGTACTTC,CASSFAFYEQYF
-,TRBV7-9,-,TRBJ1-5,TGTGCCAGCAGCACAGACAGTGACCAGCCCCAGCATTTT,CASSTDSDQPQHF
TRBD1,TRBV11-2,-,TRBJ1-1,TGTGCCAGCAGTTACACAGGGGGCACTGAAGCTTTCTTT,CASSYTGGTEAFF
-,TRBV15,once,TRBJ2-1,TGTGCCACCAGCAGAGATCGTCTAGAGCAGTTCTTC,CATSRDRLEQFF
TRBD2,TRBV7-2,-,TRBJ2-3,TGTGCCAGCAGCTTAGGTAGACTAGCAAGTCATACGCAGTATTTT,CASSLGRLASHTQYF
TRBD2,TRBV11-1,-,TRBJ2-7,TGTGCCAGCAGCTTAGAAGTAGCGGGAGGTGACGAGCAGTACTTC,CASSLEVAGGDEQYF
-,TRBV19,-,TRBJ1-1,TGTGCCAGTAGTTTGGGGCAGGTGGGAGCTTTCTTT,CASSLGQVGAFF
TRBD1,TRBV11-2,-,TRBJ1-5,TGTGCCAGCAGCCTTGACAGGGGAAGCAATCAGCCCCAGCATTTT,CASSLDRGSNQPQHF
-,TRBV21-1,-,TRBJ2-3,TGTGCCAGCAGCAAAGGGGCTAGCGGGAGGTTCACAGATACGCAGTATTTT,CASSKGASGRFTDTQYF
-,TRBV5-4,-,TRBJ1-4,TGTGCCAGCAGCCCCGGGGACACGACGAATGAAAAACTGTTTTTT,CASSPGDTTNEKLFF
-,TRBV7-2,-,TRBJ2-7,TGTGCCAGCAGCCGAGGAGTCAGGGGTCCCTACGAGCAGTACTTC,CASSRGVRGPYEQYF